The 12 T cell receptor beta chains below come from one sample, sequenced in a study of beta chain features in type 1 diabetes. Expressed TCRB transcripts got sequenced, as all isolated RNA was reverse transcribed. TCRdb's table, derived via immunoSEQ multiplex PCR, lists solely in-frame clones and lacks some. The table has approximately 250,000 clones, approximately 25% seen once. Their target antigens are unknown. Study conclusions and caveats: Shortening of TCRB CDR3s, moderate but significant, appeared in all four CD4+ subsets of Type 1 diabetes patients.

The sequencing sample was made of naive CD4+ T cells from blood. These TCRs come from a woman in her thirties with type 1 diabetes.

CDR3 DNA sequence: TGCAGCGTTGAACGGGGGGCGCGAGGTCTCGCTGAAGCTTTCTTT. Protein product: CSVERGARGLAEAFF. The chain couples TRBV29-1 to TRBJ1-1; tentatively, D is TRBD1 (6 bases). The CDR3 loop spans 15 amino acids. Germline CDR1 SQVTM, CDR2 ANQGSEA. V was clipped by 2 bases and J by 6 bases, with 19 bases between them.

The table lists this clone with a few counts. The chain carries TRBV18 and TRBJ1-2, with no clear D. The length of the CDR3 is 13 residues. Germline CDR1 and CDR2: KGHSH and LQKENI. The V end lost 6 bases, the J end lost 6 bases, and 14 bases lay between the germline ends. CDR3 sequence: CASSAGEEHGYTF. The CDR3 nucleotides are TGTGCCAGCTCGGCCGGGGAGGAACATGGCTACACCTTC. The variable domain in full, completed from reference TRBV18 and TRBJ1-2, reads NAGVMQNPRHLVRRRGQEARLRCSPMKGHSHVYWYRQLPEEGLKFMVYLQKENIIDESGMPKERFSAEFPKEGPSILRIQQVVRGDSAAYFCASSAGEEHGYTFGSGTRLTVV.

The chain links TRBV4-1 to TRBJ2-7; 10 nucleotides line up with TRBD1. CDR3 length equals 14 residues. The germline gives CDR1 MGHRA, CDR2 YSYEKL. The V segment lost 3 bases and the J segment 4 bases; nucleotides outside the gene matches: 3. The DNA of the CDR3 is TGCGCCAGCAGCCAGGGGGACAGGGGATACGAGCAGTACTTC. It yields the protein CASSQGDRGYEQYF.

The V gene is TRBV6-1, the J gene TRBJ1-5, with TRBD1 as a possible D gene (5 bases). The V gene lost 7 bases and the J gene lost 6 bases, with 10 bases spanning the gap. The CDR3 has 12 amino acids. Germline V lookup: CDR1 MNHNS, CDR2 SASEGT. The CDR3 reads CASTRGSQPQHF. CDR3 coding DNA: TGTGCCAGCACCCGGGGGAGTCAGCCCCAGCATTTT.

The chain uses TRBV25-1 and TRBJ1-4; D is unclear. This CDR3 has 14 amino acids. V was trimmed by 6 bases and J by 2 bases, leaving 10 bases between them. The germline V gene has CDR1 MGHDK and CDR2 SYGVNS. The DNA for the CDR3 is TGTGCCAGCAGCAGTTTAGCGACTAATGAAAAACTGTTTTTT. Translating it yields CASSSLATNEKLFF.

This clone turned up a few times. The V and J genes are TRBV30 and TRBJ2-1; D remains ambiguous. CDR1 is GTSNPN, CDR2 SVGIG, per germline (reference sequence). The CDR3 has 13 amino acids. V shed 0 bases and J shed 5 bases, with 8 bases lying between them. CDR3 DNA: TGTGCCTGGAGTGTATCCAGTAACAATGAGCAGTTCTTC. Amino acids: CAWSVSSNNEQFF.

The table lists this clone with a few counts. The genes are TRBV5-1 and TRBJ2-2; D is perhaps TRBD2 (6 bases). V lost 0 bases and J 3 bases, leaving 15 bases between the germline ends. The CDR3 length is 17 residues. Looked up from germline, CDR1 is SGHRS and CDR2 is YFSETQ. This CDR3 is CASSLAFGGEHTGELFF. Written as DNA, the CDR3 is TGCGCCAGCAGCTTGGCCTTCGGCGGGGAACACACCGGGGAGCTGTTTTTT.

V is TRBV9 and J is TRBJ2-3; 10 bases align to TRBD2. With 4 bases clipped from V and 8 bases from J, the junction kept 10 bases outside the gene matches. The CDR3 runs to 15 residues. CDR1 SGDLS and CDR2 YYNGEE come from the germline V gene. CDR3 DNA: TGTGCCAGCAGCCCAAGGACTAGCGGTGGAGGTACGCAGTATTTT. Its translation is CASSPRTSGGGTQYF. Using reference TRBV9 and TRBJ2-3 for the parts outside the CDR3, the full variable domain is DSGVTQTPKHLITATGQRVTLRCSPRSGDLSVYWYQQSLDQGLQFLIQYYNGEERAKGNILERFSAQQFPDLHSELNLSSLELGDSALYFCASSPRTSGGGTQYFGPGTRLTVL.

This clone has a handful of counts. This chain joins TRBV19 and TRBJ1-5; maybe TRBD1 (5 bases). The CDR3 is 13 amino acids. V lost 7 bases, J lost 4 bases, and 11 bases lay in between. Germline-derived CDR1 and CDR2 are LNHDA and SQIVND (reference sequence). The CDR3 sequence is CASTETVNQPQHF. The CDR3 DNA is TGTGCCAGTACCGAGACAGTTAATCAGCCCCAGCATTTT.

This clone was counted a few times. The V gene is TRBV30, the J gene TRBJ2-3, with 12 nucleotides matching TRBD2. CDR1 and CDR2 from the germline V gene are GTSNPN and SVGIG (reference sequence). The V segment lost 0 bases and the J segment 2 bases; nucleotides outside the gene matches: 9. The CDR3 has 18 residues. Here the CDR3 reads CAWSVLTSGRPYTDTQYF. The CDR3 bases are TGTGCCTGGAGTGTTCTTACTAGCGGGAGGCCCTACACAGATACGCAGTATTTT. Using reference TRBV30 and TRBJ2-3 for the parts outside the CDR3, the full variable domain is SQTIHQWPATLVQPVGSPLSLECTVEGTSNPNLYWYRQAAGRGLQLLFYSVGIGQISSEVPQNLSASRPQDRQFILSSKKLLLSDSGFYLCAWSVLTSGRPYTDTQYFGPGTRLTVL.

This chain links TRBV21-1 with TRBJ1-4; the table's D call, TRBD1, was not checked against the DNA. TRBV21-1 represents a pseudogene. CDR3 length equals 11 residues. For the CDR3, the DNA is TGTGCCAGCACCACAGGGGAGGATCTGTTTTTT. It encodes CASTTGEDLFF.

V is TRBV30 and J is TRBJ1-2, with TRBD1 as a possible D gene (6 bases). CDR3 length: 14 amino acids. Trimming stripped 4 bases from V and 7 bases from J, with 19 bases between. Germline CDR1 is GTSNPN and CDR2 is SVGIG (reference sequence). CDR3 sequence (DNA): TGTGCCTGGACCAGCCCGGGGGGGGGCACTGGCTACACCTTC. This translates into CAWTSPGGGTGYTF. Full variable domain (missing parts from reference TRBV30 and TRBJ1-2): SQTIHQWPATLVQPVGSPLSLECTVEGTSNPNLYWYRQAAGRGLQLLFYSVGIGQISSEVPQNLSASRPQDRQFILSSKKLLLSDSGFYLCAWTSPGGGTGYTFGSGTRLTVV.